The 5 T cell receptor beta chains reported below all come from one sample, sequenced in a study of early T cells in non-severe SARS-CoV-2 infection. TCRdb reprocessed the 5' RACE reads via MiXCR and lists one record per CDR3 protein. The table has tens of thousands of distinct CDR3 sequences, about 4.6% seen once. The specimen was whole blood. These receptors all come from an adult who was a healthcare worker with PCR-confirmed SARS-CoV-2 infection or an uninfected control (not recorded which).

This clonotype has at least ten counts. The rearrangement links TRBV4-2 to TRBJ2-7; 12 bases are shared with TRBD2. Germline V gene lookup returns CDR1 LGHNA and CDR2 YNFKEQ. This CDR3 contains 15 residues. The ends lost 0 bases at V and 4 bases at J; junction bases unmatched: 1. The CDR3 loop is CASSQETSGSYEQYF. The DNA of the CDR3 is TGTGCCAGCAGCCAAGAGACTAGCGGGAGTTACGAGCAGTACTTC.

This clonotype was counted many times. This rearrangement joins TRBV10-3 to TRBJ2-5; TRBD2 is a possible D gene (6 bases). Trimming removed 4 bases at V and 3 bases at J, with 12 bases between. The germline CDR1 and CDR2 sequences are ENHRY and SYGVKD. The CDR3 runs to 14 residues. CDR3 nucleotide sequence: TGTGCCATCAGTGTCGCGGGGAGTGAAGAGACCCAGTACTTC. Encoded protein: CAISVAGSEETQYF.

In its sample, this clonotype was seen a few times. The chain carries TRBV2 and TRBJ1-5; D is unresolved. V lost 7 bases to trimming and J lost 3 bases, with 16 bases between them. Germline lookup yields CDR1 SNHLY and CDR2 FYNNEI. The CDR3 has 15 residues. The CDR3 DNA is TGTGCCAGCAATCAGCGAGGACGGTTCAATCAGCCCCAGCATTTT. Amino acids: CASNQRGRFNQPQHF.

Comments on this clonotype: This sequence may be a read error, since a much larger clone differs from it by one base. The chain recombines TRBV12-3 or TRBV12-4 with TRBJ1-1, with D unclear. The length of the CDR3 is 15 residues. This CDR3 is CANSSADGRNTEAFF. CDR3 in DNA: TGTGCCAACAGTTCGGCGGACGGAAGGAACACTGAAGCTTTCTTT.

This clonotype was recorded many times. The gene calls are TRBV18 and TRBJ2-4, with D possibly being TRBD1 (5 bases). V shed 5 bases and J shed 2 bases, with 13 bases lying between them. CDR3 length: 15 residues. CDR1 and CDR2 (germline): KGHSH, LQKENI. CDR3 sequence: CASSVPGQSKNIQYF. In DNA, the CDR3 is TGTGCCAGCTCAGTGCCAGGGCAGTCCAAAAACATTCAGTACTTC.